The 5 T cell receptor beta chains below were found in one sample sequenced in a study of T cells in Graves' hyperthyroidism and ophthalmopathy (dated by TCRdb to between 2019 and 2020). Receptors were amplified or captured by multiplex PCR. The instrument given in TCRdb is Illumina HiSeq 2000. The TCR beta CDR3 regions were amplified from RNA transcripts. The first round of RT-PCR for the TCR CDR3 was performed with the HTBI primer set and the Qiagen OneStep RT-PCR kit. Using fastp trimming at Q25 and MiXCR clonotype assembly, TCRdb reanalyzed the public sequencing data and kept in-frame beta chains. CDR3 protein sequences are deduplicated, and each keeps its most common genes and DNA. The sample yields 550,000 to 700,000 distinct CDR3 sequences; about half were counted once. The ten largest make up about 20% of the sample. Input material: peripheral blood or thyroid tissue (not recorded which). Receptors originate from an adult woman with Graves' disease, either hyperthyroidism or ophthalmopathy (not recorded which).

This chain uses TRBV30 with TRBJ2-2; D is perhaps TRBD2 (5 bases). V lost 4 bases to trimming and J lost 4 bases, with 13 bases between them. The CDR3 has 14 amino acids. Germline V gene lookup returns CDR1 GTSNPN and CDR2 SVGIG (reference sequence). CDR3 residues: CAWKGAIFTGELFF. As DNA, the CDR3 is TGTGCCTGGAAGGGAGCTATATTCACCGGGGAGCTGTTTTTT.

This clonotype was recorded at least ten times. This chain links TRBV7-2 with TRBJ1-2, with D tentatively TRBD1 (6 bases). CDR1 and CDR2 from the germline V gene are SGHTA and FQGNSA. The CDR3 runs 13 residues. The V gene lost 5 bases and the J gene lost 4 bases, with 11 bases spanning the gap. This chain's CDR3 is CASSPDRLYGYTF. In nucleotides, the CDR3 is TGTGCCAGCAGCCCGGACAGACTCTATGGCTACACCTTC.

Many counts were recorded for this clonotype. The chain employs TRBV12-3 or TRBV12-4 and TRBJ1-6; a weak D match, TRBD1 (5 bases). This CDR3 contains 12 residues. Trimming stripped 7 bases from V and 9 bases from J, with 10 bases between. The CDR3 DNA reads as TGTGCCAGCACCCTCGGGGGTTCACCCCTCCACTTT. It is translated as CASTLGGSPLHF.

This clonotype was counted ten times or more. The CDR3 loop is CSAMGQGDTGELFF. Here the CDR3 DNA reads TGCAGTGCTATGGGACAGGGGGACACCGGGGAGCTGTTTTTT. The chain joins TRBV20-1 to TRBJ2-2; 11 bases match TRBD1. Germline V CDR1 and CDR2: DFQATT, SNEGSKA (reference sequence). The CDR3 sequence is 14 residues long. The V and J ends lost 4 bases and 3 bases, in that order; junction bases with no gene match: 1.

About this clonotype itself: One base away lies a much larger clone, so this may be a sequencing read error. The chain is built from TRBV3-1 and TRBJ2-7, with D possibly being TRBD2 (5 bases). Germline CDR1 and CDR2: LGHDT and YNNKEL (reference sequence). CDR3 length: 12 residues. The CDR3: CASGQEGAEQYF. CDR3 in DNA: TGTGCCAGCGGCCAAGAGGGCGCCGAGCAGTACTTC.